The 26 T cell receptor beta chains below come from one sample, sequenced in a study of blood T cells in healthy people across ages. Combining a sample-barcoded 5' primer with a J-beta primer mix, a second PCR ran for roughly 7 to 11 cycles. TCRdb reanalysed the 5' RACE reads using MiXCR and keeps one entry per CDR3 protein. The sample contains more than 650,000 distinct CDR3 sequences, approximately 24% of which appear only once. A further study also used this sample, focusing on T cells of mothers and their children.

Input material: blood. The receptors shown here come from a boy younger than 18 in good health.

This chain uses TRBV15 with TRBJ2-5; D gene ambiguous. Germline-derived CDR1 and CDR2 are LNHNV and YYDKDF (reference sequence). V shed 0 bases and J shed 4 bases, with 9 bases lying between them. This CDR3 is built from 14 residues. The CDR3 protein is CATSRDTPGETQYF. The CDR3, as DNA: TGTGCCACCAGCAGAGATACTCCGGGAGAGACCCAGTACTTC.

The chain recombines TRBV30 with TRBJ2-5; D remains unclear. The DNA end is more similar to TRBJ2-7, so the J call may be wrong. This CDR3 is 11 amino acids long. Germline CDR1 and CDR2: GTSNPN and SVGIG (reference sequence). The CDR3 sequence: CAWSGLDEQYF. CDR3 nucleotide sequence: TGTGCCTGGAGTGGCCTGGACGAGCAGTACTTC.

This clonotype has a handful of counts. This rearrangement joins TRBV12-3 or TRBV12-4 to TRBJ1-2; D remains ambiguous. The CDR3 runs to 13 residues. The germline V and J ends were trimmed by 6 bases and 10 bases, with 18 bases remaining between them. Here the CDR3 reads CASSSRRDDVYTF. The CDR3 coding sequence is TGTGCCAGCAGCTCACGCCGGGATGATGTCTACACCTTC.

The gene calls are TRBV9 and TRBJ1-1; D call uncertain. The ends were cut back, 4 bases at V and 2 bases at J, with 12 bases in the middle. CDR3 length: 14 residues. Germline V gives CDR1 SGDLS, CDR2 YYNGEE. CDR3 DNA: TGTGCCAGCAGCCCCCAACACTATAACACTGAAGCTTTCTTT. It encodes CASSPQHYNTEAFF.

This clonotype showed up just a few times. The chain has TRBV6-5 and TRBJ1-4, with D possibly TRBD1 on 6 matching bases. CDR1 MNHEY and CDR2 SVGAGI come from the germline V gene. This CDR3 has 14 residues. Trimming stripped 4 bases from V and 8 bases from J, with 14 bases between. The CDR3 nucleotides are TGTGCCAGCAGTTCCGGCAGGGGTGGAGAAAAACTGTTTTTT. Translated, it gives CASSSGRGGEKLFF.

This clonotype was seen a handful of times. The gene calls are TRBV21-1 and TRBJ1-1; TRBD1 is the table's D call and was not checked against the DNA. TRBV21-1 is a listed pseudogene. The length of the CDR3 is 16 residues. CDR3 bases: TGTGCCAGCAGCAACTTCAACAGGGGTGAGGTCACTGAAGCTTTCTTT. It yields the protein CASSNFNRGEVTEAFF.

The chain employs TRBV7-9 and TRBJ2-7, with 7 bases aligning to TRBD1. Trimming removed 1 base from V and 2 bases from J; junction bases left unmatched: 8. This CDR3 has 16 residues. The germline V gene has CDR1 SEHNR and CDR2 FQNEAQ (reference sequence). CDR3 coding DNA: TGTGCCAGCAGCTTAGGTTGGGACAGCTCTACCTACGAGCAGTACTTC. It translates to CASSLGWDSSTYEQYF.

This clonotype has a handful of counts. The genes are TRBV9 and TRBJ2-7, with D possibly TRBD1 on 6 matching bases. This CDR3 comprises 17 residues. The germline CDR1 and CDR2 sequences are SGDLS and YYNGEE. V was clipped by 0 bases and J by 5 bases, with 21 bases between them. CDR3 protein: CASSVVPRQEVYHEQYF. Written as DNA, the CDR3 is TGTGCCAGCAGCGTAGTCCCCCGACAGGAGGTTTACCACGAGCAGTACTTC.

The table lists this clonotype with a few counts. The rearrangement uses TRBV11-2 and TRBJ2-1; 7 bases match TRBD2. Trimming cost V 1 base and J 1 base; bases outside gene matches: 4. The CDR3 is 16 residues long. The germline CDR1 and CDR2 sequences are SGHAT and FQNNGV. CDR3 loop: CASSLGGGYSYNEQFF. The CDR3 DNA sequence: TGTGCCAGCAGCTTAGGGGGGGGGTATTCCTACAATGAGCAGTTCTTC.

This clonotype was seen once. CDR3: CASSQEGERNIQYF. The CDR3, as DNA: TGCGCCAGCAGCCAAGAGGGAGAGCGGAACATTCAGTACTTC. This chain connects TRBV4-1 to TRBJ2-4, with a weak D call TRBD2 (5 bases). Trimming stripped 0 bases from V and 7 bases from J, with 10 bases between. The CDR3 covers 14 residues. CDR1 and CDR2 from the germline V gene are MGHRA and YSYEKL.

V usage is TRBV6-6 and J usage is TRBJ2-3, with D perhaps TRBD2 (5 bases). Germline V CDR1 and CDR2: MNHNY, SVGAGI (reference sequence). The CDR3 spans 14 residues. V lost 7 bases and J lost 9, with 20 bases in between. The CDR3 sequence is CASTKGQAVRTQYF. CDR3 bases: TGTGCCAGCACCAAAGGTCAAGCGGTCAGAACGCAGTATTTT.

This clonotype was observed a few times. This sequence joins TRBV12-3 or TRBV12-4 and TRBJ2-7; weak D call: TRBD1 (6 bases). CDR3 length: 14 amino acids. Trimming removed 5 bases from V and 3 bases from J, with 14 bases in between. This chain's CDR3 is CASSPGQLLYEQYF. The CDR3 nucleotides are TGTGCCAGCAGTCCCGGACAGTTACTCTACGAGCAGTACTTC.

The chain links TRBV7-2 to TRBJ1-6, with D perhaps matching TRBD1 (5 bases). This CDR3 spans 16 amino acids. CDR1 and CDR2 (germline): SGHTA, FQGNSA. Trimming stripped 2 bases from V and 3 bases from J, with 11 bases between. CDR3 amino acids: CASSLSGSVYNSPLHF. The CDR3 DNA reads as TGTGCCAGCAGCTTATCAGGGAGTGTCTATAATTCACCCCTCCACTTT.

The chain employs TRBV7-3 and TRBJ2-5; 9 nucleotides agree with TRBD2. The germline CDR1 and CDR2 sequences are SGHTA and FQGTGA. The CDR3 totals 15 residues. V was pared by 2 bases and J by 5 bases, with 6 bases of the junction left unmatched. CDR3: CASSLESGGRETQYF. CDR3 DNA sequence: TGTGCCAGCAGCTTAGAAAGCGGGGGGCGCGAGACCCAGTACTTC.

This clonotype has at least ten counts. The chain is built from TRBV18 and TRBJ2-3; unclear D gene. The CDR3 runs to 12 residues. Germline CDR1 and CDR2: KGHSH and LQKENI. Deletions cut 5 bases from V and 2 bases from J, with 5 bases between. The CDR3 region is CASSSLTDTQYF. For the CDR3, the DNA is TGTGCCAGCTCATCACTCACAGATACGCAGTATTTT.

The genes are TRBV12-3 or TRBV12-4 and TRBJ2-7; D unresolved. The CDR3 consists of 14 residues. With 7 bases removed from V and 1 base from J, the gap between germline ends came to 14 bases. This CDR3 is CASNDPGPSYEQYF. The CDR3 region has the DNA TGTGCCAGCAACGATCCGGGCCCTTCCTACGAGCAGTACTTC.

Note on this clonotype: A junction end diverges from the germline sequence, so it may reflect a read error. This chain links TRBV6-4 with TRBJ2-7; D ambiguous. Per the germline V gene, CDR1 is MRHNA and CDR2 is SNTAGT. CDR3 length: 12 amino acids. CDR3 in amino acids: CASSLISHEQYF. The CDR3 region has the DNA TGTGCCAGCAGCCTCATCTCCCACGAGCAGTACTTC.

The gene calls are TRBV12-3 or TRBV12-4 and TRBJ2-5; D perhaps matches TRBD2 (6 bases). The J call is doubtful: the DNA matches TRBJ2-7 better. The CDR3 has 14 residues. The CDR3 loop is CASMTAGEDDEQYF. In DNA form, the CDR3 reads TGTGCCAGCATGACTGCTGGGGAGGACGACGAGCAGTACTTC.

The V and J genes are TRBV3-1 and TRBJ2-5, with D perhaps given as TRBD1 or TRBD2 (6 bases each). The CDR3 has 17 residues. CDR1 is LGHDT and CDR2 is YNNKEL in the germline V gene (reference sequence). V lost 2 bases to trimming and J lost 5 bases, with 21 bases between them. CDR3 coding DNA: TGTGCCAGCAGCCAAATCCCCGGACGGGGGCGCAGGGAGACCCAGTACTTC. Amino acids: CASSQIPGRGRRETQYF.

This clonotype was counted between two and nine times. This chain uses TRBV15 with TRBJ2-7, with D perhaps TRBD1 (6 bases). The V and J ends lost 5 bases and 0 bases respectively, with 11 bases between them. The CDR3 runs 14 residues. Germline assignment: CDR1 LNHNV and CDR2 YYDKDF (reference sequence). CDR3 region: CATSGGTDSYEQYF. CDR3 bases: TGTGCCACCAGCGGGGGCACAGACTCCTACGAGCAGTACTTC. The full variable domain, its missing parts supplied by reference TRBV15 and TRBJ2-7, is DAMVIQNPRYQVTQFGKPVTLSCSQTLNHNVMYWYQQKSSQAPKLLFHYYDKDFNNEADTPDNFQSRRPNTSFCFLDIRSPGLGDTAMYLCATSGGTDSYEQYFGPGTRLTVT.

This chain links TRBV28 with TRBJ2-4, with D possibly called TRBD1 or TRBD2 (5 bases each). The germline V gene encodes CDR1 MDHEN and CDR2 SYDVKM. Trimming shortened V by 4 bases and J by 5 bases, and 15 bases separated the two germline ends. The CDR3 has 15 residues. CDR3 bases: TGTGCCAGCAGTTCATGGGACCTCGGTCAAAACATTCAGTACTTC. Its translation is CASSSWDLGQNIQYF.

The CDR3 here is CASARGKGNEQFF. CDR3 nucleotide sequence: TGCGCCAGTGCGCGTGGGAAAGGCAATGAGCAGTTCTTC. The genes are TRBV5-1 and TRBJ2-5; D gene ambiguous. The J call may be mistaken, given a closer DNA end match to TRBJ2-1. The CDR3 consists of 13 residues. Germline V CDR1 and CDR2: SGHRS, YFSETQ.

This rearrangement joins TRBV25-1 to TRBJ2-1; the match to TRBD2 covers 9 bases. Germline V CDR1 and CDR2: MGHDK, SYGVNS. This CDR3 is built from 15 residues. Trimming removed 5 bases from V and 4 bases from J; junction bases left unmatched: 6. CDR3 coding DNA: TGTGCCAGCAGTCAAGCGGGGGGAATGTACAATGAGCAGTTCTTC. Its protein product is CASSQAGGMYNEQFF.

This clonotype was seen at least ten times. The J gene is TRBJ2-5, the V gene TRBV29-1, with D tentatively TRBD1 (6 bases). This CDR3 is built from 13 residues. Germline V CDR1 and CDR2: SQVTM, ANQGSEA. V was shortened by 7 bases and J by 4 bases, with 16 bases between the two germline ends. The CDR3 spells CSGRGTAGETQYF. The CDR3 region has the DNA TGCAGCGGTAGGGGGACGGCGGGAGAGACCCAGTACTTC.

The genes are TRBV24-1 and TRBJ2-7, with TRBD1 matching 9 bases. Gene TRBJ2-1 matches the end of the DNA better, so the J call may be wrong. CDR3 length: 15 residues. CDR1 KGHDR and CDR2 SFDVKD come from the germline V gene. This CDR3 reads CATSDAGTGYNEQFF. The CDR3 DNA reads TGTGCCACCAGTGATGCCGGGACAGGGTACAATGAGCAGTTCTTC.

The chain carries TRBV5-6 and TRBJ1-4; D call uncertain. The CDR3 is 15 residues long. The V gene's germline CDR1 is SGHDT and CDR2 YYEEEE. Between the trimmed V and J ends, which lost 2 bases and 5 bases, there was a span of 13 bases. Here the CDR3 DNA reads TGTGCCAGCAGCTTAGCCCTCGGGCCGAATGAAAAACTGTTTTTT. Protein: CASSLALGPNEKLFF.